The 28 T cell receptor beta chains below come from one sample, sequenced in a study of blood T cell repertoires in COVID-19. Method: immunoSEQ multiplex PCR; TCRdb's copy keeps in-frame clones and lacks some. This sample has a few hundred thousand clones, with about nine tenths found just once. Material: peripheral blood. The receptors were gathered from a woman aged 40 to 50 who had recovered from COVID-19.

This clone was seen just once. The same CDR3 is also encoded by other DNA sequences in this sample. The gene calls are TRBV28 and TRBJ1-5; D is perhaps TRBD1 (5 bases). V lost 2 bases and J 7 bases, leaving 12 bases between the germline ends. The germline gives CDR1 MDHEN, CDR2 SYDVKM. The CDR3 is 14 amino acids. CDR3 DNA sequence: TGTGCCAGCAGTTTAGCCGTCGGGGGACAGCCCCAGCATTTT. Encoded protein: CASSLAVGGQPQHF. Based on the CDR3 plus reference TRBV28 and TRBJ1-5, the full variable domain is DVKVTQSSRYLVKRTGEKVFLECVQDMDHENMFWYRQDPGLGLRLIYFSYDVKMKEKGDIPEGYSVSREKKERFSLILESASTNQTSMYLCASSLAVGGQPQHFGDGTRLSIL.

The chain joins TRBV28 to TRBJ1-4, with a tentative D call TRBD1 (5 bases). This CDR3 contains 15 residues. Germline V gene lookup returns CDR1 MDHEN and CDR2 SYDVKM. Trimming cost V 4 bases and J 5 bases, with 14 bases left between them. CDR3 loop: CASSSKRQLNEKLFF. The CDR3 nucleotides read TGTGCCAGCAGTTCAAAGCGACAGCTAAATGAAAAACTGTTTTTT.

The chain is built from TRBV28 and TRBJ1-2; 8 nucleotides match TRBD1. V shed 1 base, J shed 4 bases, and the junction held 2 bases outside the gene matches. Germline V gives CDR1 MDHEN, CDR2 SYDVKM. The CDR3 is 14 residues long. Here the CDR3 DNA reads TGTGCCAGCAGTTTATTCGGACAGGGCTATGGCTACACCTTC. Translation: CASSLFGQGYGYTF.

This chain links TRBV30 with TRBJ1-4; 9 positions agree with TRBD1. J lost 7 bases, V lost 5 bases, and 5 bases had no gene match. The CDR3 totals 13 residues. Germline V gives CDR1 GTSNPN, CDR2 SVGIG (reference sequence). CDR3 region: CAWGQGLGEKLFF. The CDR3 coding sequence is TGTGCCTGGGGACAGGGGCTGGGTGAAAAACTGTTTTTT.

This sequence joins TRBV6-1 and TRBJ1-5; no firm D call. V dropped 2 bases and J dropped 3 bases, with 5 bases sitting between them. CDR3 size: 13 residues. The germline gives CDR1 MNHNS, CDR2 SASEGT. The CDR3 reads CASSESDNQPQHF. The CDR3 DNA is TGTGCCAGCAGTGAAAGCGACAATCAGCCCCAGCATTTT.

This chain joins TRBV27 and TRBJ1-2, with TRBD1 identical over 9 bases. V lost 5 bases and J lost 0; bases outside the gene matches: 4. Germline V gene sequence: CDR1 MNHEY, CDR2 SMNVEV (reference sequence). The length of the CDR3 is 15 residues. The CDR3 sequence: CASSQGQGANYGYTF. In DNA form, the CDR3 reads TGTGCCAGCAGTCAGGGACAGGGAGCTAACTATGGCTACACCTTC.

The rearrangement links TRBV3-1 (or the pseudogene TRBV3-2) to TRBJ2-2; TRBD2 matches at 10 bases. The CDR3 has 19 residues. Germline V gene lookup returns CDR1 LGHDT and CDR2 YNNKEL (reference sequence). Losses at the gene ends were 1 base for V and 1 base for J; bases not matched to a gene: 9. CDR3 sequence: CASSQVFPSGSENTGELFF. As DNA, the CDR3 is TGTGCCAGCAGCCAAGTCTTCCCTAGCGGGAGTGAGAACACCGGGGAGCTGTTTTTT.

The rearrangement uses TRBV24-1 and TRBJ2-1; D remains ambiguous. The CDR3 loop spans 16 amino acids. V shed 4 bases and J shed 2 bases, with 14 bases lying between them. Germline V gene data show CDR1 as KGHDR and CDR2 as SFDVKD. The CDR3 coding sequence is TGTGCCACCAGTGACGGTACTTCCTCCGCCTACAATGAGCAGTTCTTC. It translates to CATSDGTSSAYNEQFF.

The chain is built from TRBV5-1 and TRBJ2-7, with 14 bases matching TRBD2. J gave up 4 bases and V 4 bases, and 10 bases lay outside the gene matches. Germline V gene lookup returns CDR1 SGHRS and CDR2 YFSETQ. This CDR3 contains 17 residues. The CDR3 loop is CASSKGLAGVVGYEQYF. CDR3 in DNA: TGCGCCAGCAGCAAGGGACTAGCGGGAGTAGTGGGGTACGAGCAGTACTTC.

CDR3 nucleotide sequence: TGCGCCAGCAGCCAAGATCAGGGTCGGGAGACCCAGTACTTC. It encodes CASSQDQGRETQYF. The V gene is TRBV4-1, the J gene TRBJ2-5; D is possibly TRBD1 (5 bases). The germline gives CDR1 MGHRA, CDR2 YSYEKL. The CDR3 runs to 14 residues. Deletions cut 0 bases from V and 5 bases from J, with 10 bases between.

The V and J genes are TRBV11-3 and TRBJ2-3, with D perhaps matching TRBD2 (7 bases). Trimming stripped 5 bases from V and 8 bases from J, with 23 bases between. The CDR3 is 16 residues long. CDR1 and CDR2 (germline): SGHNT, YENEEA. The CDR3, as DNA: TGTGCCAGCAGCAAGCAGGAGGGGGGGACCACAAGTACGCAGTATTTT. Translated: CASSKQEGGTTSTQYF.

V usage is TRBV2 and J usage is TRBJ1-3; D is unresolved. This CDR3 has 14 residues. V lost 4 bases, J lost 0 bases, and 7 bases lay in between. Germline CDR1 and CDR2: SNHLY and FYNNEI. The CDR3 nucleotides read TGTGCCAGCAGTGTATCTCCCTCTGGAAACACCATATATTTT. Encoded protein: CASSVSPSGNTIYF.

The gene calls are TRBV30 and TRBJ2-7, with TRBD1 identical over 10 bases. V shed 5 bases, J shed 4 bases, and the junction held 8 bases outside the gene matches. Germline lookup yields CDR1 GTSNPN and CDR2 SVGIG (reference sequence). This CDR3 has 14 residues. CDR3 in amino acids: CAWGSGQGDYEQYF. DNA of the CDR3: TGTGCCTGGGGATCTGGACAGGGGGATTACGAGCAGTACTTC. The variable domain in full, completed from reference TRBV30 and TRBJ2-7, reads SQTIHQWPATLVQPVGSPLSLECTVEGTSNPNLYWYRQAAGRGLQLLFYSVGIGQISSEVPQNLSASRPQDRQFILSSKKLLLSDSGFYLCAWGSGQGDYEQYFGPGTRLTVT.

This chain joins TRBV5-1 and TRBJ1-1, with a weak D call TRBD1 (6 bases). The V and J ends lost 4 bases and 0 bases respectively, with 13 bases between them. CDR3 length equals 15 residues. Germline V gene lookup returns CDR1 SGHRS and CDR2 YFSETQ. CDR3 nucleotides: TGCGCCAGCAGCGCCCAGACAGGACTGAACACTGAAGCTTTCTTT. Translated, it gives CASSAQTGLNTEAFF.

The chain employs TRBV7-9 and TRBJ1-4; TRBD1 might be the D (5 bases). CDR3 length equals 14 residues. Germline loops: CDR1 SEHNR, CDR2 FQNEAQ (reference sequence). The germline V and J ends were trimmed by 2 bases and 4 bases, with 8 bases remaining between them. The chain's CDR3 is CASSLMQGNEKLFF. Written as DNA, the CDR3 is TGTGCCAGCAGCTTAATGCAGGGTAATGAAAAACTGTTTTTT.

CDR3 nucleotides: TGTGCCAGCAGAAAGGGACAGGCGAACACTGAAGCTTTCTTT. This codes for CASRKGQANTEAFF. V gene TRBV27 combines with J gene TRBJ1-1; TRBD1 matches at 8 bases. The CDR3 length is 14 residues. The V gene's germline CDR1 is MNHEY and CDR2 SMNVEV (reference sequence). J lost 1 base, V lost 6 bases, and 4 bases had no gene match.

The genes are TRBV24-1 and TRBJ1-2; the match to TRBD1 covers 7 bases. CDR3 length equals 15 residues. With V trimmed by 3 bases and J by 1 base, 4 bases remained unmatched. Germline V gives CDR1 KGHDR, CDR2 SFDVKD. CDR3: CATSDPHRGNYGYTF. In DNA, the CDR3 is TGTGCCACCAGTGATCCCCACAGGGGTAACTATGGCTACACCTTC.

The chain joins TRBV7-3 to TRBJ2-3, with a weak D call TRBD1 (5 bases). Trimming removed 2 bases at V and 4 bases at J, with 7 bases between. CDR3 size: 13 residues. Germline CDR1 is SGHTA and CDR2 is FQGTGA. As DNA, the CDR3 is TGTGCCAGCAGCTTACAGGGTCCAGATACGCAGTATTTT. As protein: CASSLQGPDTQYF.

J is TRBJ1-3 and V is TRBV5-1; D unclear. The CDR3 covers 14 residues. The V end was cut by 0 bases, the J end by 3 bases, with 7 bases between. CDR1 is SGHRS, CDR2 YFSETQ, per germline. CDR3 DNA: TGCGCCAGCAGCTTGGGGCAGGATGGAAACACCATATATTTT. Amino acids: CASSLGQDGNTIYF.

The V gene is TRBV11-2, the J gene TRBJ2-1; TRBD2 matches at 9 bases. Germline V gene sequence: CDR1 SGHAT, CDR2 FQNNGV. The CDR3 is made up of 18 amino acids. V shed 0 bases, J shed 4 bases, and the junction held 10 bases outside the gene matches. The CDR3 protein is CASSLDPRQREAYNEQFF. The CDR3 DNA reads TGTGCCAGCAGCTTAGATCCCCGGCAGCGGGAGGCGTACAATGAGCAGTTCTTC.

CDR3 loop: CASSLVENEKLFF. The CDR3 nucleotides are TGCGCCAGCAGCTTGGTCGAGAATGAAAAACTGTTTTTT. The chain uses TRBV5-1 and TRBJ1-4; no firm D call. Germline V gene data show CDR1 as SGHRS and CDR2 as YFSETQ. Trimming left V 0 bases short and J 5 bases short, with 5 bases between. This CDR3 is built from 13 residues. The full variable domain, completed using reference TRBV5-1 and TRBJ1-4, is KAGVTQTPRYLIKTRGQQVTLSCSPISGHRSVSWYQQTPGQGLQFLFEYFSETQRNKGNFPGRFSGRQFSNSRSEMNVSTLELGDSALYLCASSLVENEKLFFGSGTQLSVL.

The chain couples TRBV29-1 to TRBJ1-1; no clear D. Trimming pared 2 bases from V and 1 base from J, leaving 5 bases between. The germline gives CDR1 SQVTM, CDR2 ANQGSEA. This CDR3 comprises 12 residues. The CDR3 DNA reads TGCAGCGTTGAACCAGGGAACACTGAAGCTTTCTTT. Translating it yields CSVEPGNTEAFF.

This CDR3 is CASSLGLLSGNEQFF. In DNA, the CDR3 is TGTGCCAGCAGCCTGGGACTACTATCCGGCAATGAGCAGTTCTTC. The chain combines TRBV11-2 with TRBJ2-1; 7 positions agree with TRBD2. Trimming cost V 5 bases and J 6 bases; bases outside gene matches: 10. The CDR3 has 15 residues. Germline V lookup: CDR1 SGHAT, CDR2 FQNNGV.

This rearrangement joins TRBV11-1 to TRBJ2-1, with D possibly being TRBD2 (5 bases). CDR3 size: 15 residues. Trimming removed 1 base at V and 6 bases at J, with 13 bases between. CDR1 SGHAT and CDR2 FQDESV come from the germline V gene (reference sequence). CDR3 sequence (DNA): TGTGCCAGCAGCTTAGTTGCCGGGATTGGCAATGAGCAGTTCTTC. It translates to CASSLVAGIGNEQFF.

This chain uses TRBV2 with TRBJ2-5, with a possible D match to TRBD2 (6 bases). The CDR3 runs 13 residues. In germline, CDR1 is SNHLY, CDR2 FYNNEI. V was clipped by 11 bases and J by 7 bases, with 20 bases between them. CDR3 in amino acids: CAGGVGTTGTQYF. In DNA form, the CDR3 reads TGTGCCGGAGGGGTCGGGACCACGGGGACCCAGTACTTC. The full variable domain, in which reference TRBV2 and TRBJ2-5 provide the parts outside the CDR3, is EPEVTQTPSHQVTQMGQEVILRCVPISNHLYFYWYRQILGQKVEFLVSFYNNEISEKSEIFDDQFSVERPDGSNFTLKIRSTKLEDSAMYFCAGGVGTTGTQYFGPGTRLLVL.

J is TRBJ2-1 and V is TRBV7-9; a weak D match, TRBD1 (6 bases). Trimming took off 5 bases at V and 6 bases at J, with 14 bases between the two ends. The CDR3 extends over 14 amino acids. The V gene's germline CDR1 is SEHNR and CDR2 FQNEAQ (reference sequence). Here the CDR3 DNA reads TGTGCCAGCAGCCTACTCACAGGGTCCAATGAGCAGTTCTTC. It translates to CASSLLTGSNEQFF. Supplemented by reference TRBV7-9 and TRBJ2-1, the full variable domain reads DTGVSQNPRHKITKRGQNVTFRCDPISEHNRLYWYRQTLGQGPEFLTYFQNEAQLEKSRLLSDRFSAERPKGSFSTLEIQRTEQGDSAMYLCASSLLTGSNEQFFGPGTRLTVL.

The CDR3 spells CASGLVGERLDEQFF. The CDR3, as DNA: TGTGCTAGTGGTTTGGTCGGCGAGCGTCTGGATGAGCAGTTCTTC. The chain joins TRBV12-5 to TRBJ2-1; no clear D. CDR3 length: 15 residues. The V and J ends lost 0 bases and 8 bases respectively, with 14 bases between them. Germline V gives CDR1 LGHNT, CDR2 FRNRAP.

This clone was picked up one time. The chain links TRBV7-8 to TRBJ2-7, with a possible D match to TRBD2 (6 bases). CDR3 length equals 16 residues. Trimming shortened V by 3 bases and J by 3 bases, and 18 bases separated the two germline ends. The germline V gene has CDR1 SGHVS and CDR2 FQNEAQ. The DNA of the CDR3 is TGTGCCAGCAGCTTCGTCGTGGTGACTAGGGACTACGAGCAGTACTTC. This sequence encodes CASSFVVVTRDYEQYF.